What follows are 32 T cell receptor beta chains derived from one specimen sequenced in a study of OX40 agonist ivuxolimab in advanced cancers. Profiling relied on immunoSEQ multiplex PCR, and the TCRdb table lists in-frame clones only, not all of them. Among more than 55,000 clones listed, roughly 88% were seen once. The material sequenced was CD4+ or CD8+ T cells sorted from blood, taken in a trial of the OX40 agonist ivuxolimab. The receptor set was obtained from an adult with an advanced solid tumor such as melanoma, head and neck, liver or kidney cancer.

This clone was recorded a few times. The chain employs TRBV7-2 and TRBJ2-7; 7 nucleotides match TRBD2. The trim removed 8 bases at V and 1 base at J, leaving 11 bases unmatched. CDR3 length: 15 residues. Germline V gene lookup returns CDR1 SGHTA and CDR2 FQGNSA. The CDR3 is CASQLGLADSYEQYF. The CDR3 DNA is TGTGCCAGCCAACTCGGGCTAGCGGATTCCTACGAGCAGTACTTC.

This clone turned up a few times. The rearrangement joins TRBV7-6 to TRBJ2-1; unclear D gene. The CDR3 extends over 13 amino acids. Trimming took off 5 bases at V and 7 bases at J, with 12 bases between the two ends. Germline CDR1 SGHVS, CDR2 FNYEAQ. In DNA form, the CDR3 reads TGTGCCAGCAGCCTAGGGTCCGAAAATGAGCAGTTCTTC. Residues: CASSLGSENEQFF.

The chain couples TRBV5-4 to TRBJ1-1; 7 nucleotides match TRBD1. The V segment lost 5 bases and the J segment 1 base; nucleotides outside the gene matches: 8. This CDR3 region has 15 residues. Germline CDR1 reads SGHNT; CDR2 reads YYREEE (reference sequence). The CDR3 bases are TGTGCCAGCAGAACCTGGACAGGAGAGAACACTGAAGCTTTCTTT. Translation: CASRTWTGENTEAFF.

The chain couples TRBV4-3 to TRBJ2-7; the D gene is possibly TRBD1 (6 bases). Trimming pared 2 bases from V and 3 bases from J, leaving 8 bases between. Germline assignment: CDR1 LGHNA and CDR2 YSLEER. This CDR3 region has 13 residues. Written as DNA, the CDR3 is TGCGCCAGCAGCCAACACAGGGACTACGAGCAGTACTTC. Translated: CASSQHRDYEQYF.

V and J are TRBV2 and TRBJ2-1; D gene unclear. V was clipped by 2 bases and J by 4 bases, with 9 bases between them. This CDR3 is 14 amino acids long. Germline V gene sequence: CDR1 SNHLY, CDR2 FYNNEI. CDR3 protein: CASSEITSYNEQFF. The CDR3 nucleotides read TGTGCCAGCAGTGAAATTACTTCGTACAATGAGCAGTTCTTC.

This clone was seen once. The CDR3 DNA reads TGTGCCAGCAGCTCAGGGACTAGCGGAGGAGGCGCCAAAAACATTCAGTACTTC. The encoded protein is CASSSGTSGGGAKNIQYF. The rearrangement links TRBV9 to TRBJ2-4; 11 bases line up with TRBD2. This CDR3 comprises 18 residues. Germline CDR1 and CDR2: SGDLS and YYNGEE. Germline trimming cut 4 bases from V and 1 base from J; bases unmatched to any gene: 10.

This clone was counted between two and nine times. The gene calls are TRBV6-1 and TRBJ2-2; no clear D. Trimming took 8 bases from V and 5 from J, leaving 15 bases between them. This CDR3 spans 14 amino acids. Germline CDR1 reads MNHNS; CDR2 reads SASEGT. The CDR3 loop is CASGLWAPTGELFF. Written as DNA, the CDR3 is TGTGCCAGCGGGTTGTGGGCCCCAACCGGGGAGCTGTTTTTT.

The chain links TRBV6-7 to TRBJ2-7, with a weak D call TRBD2 (6 bases). TRBV6-7 falls under the ORF class, with uncertain function. Trimming pared 2 bases from V and 3 bases from J, leaving 14 bases between. The CDR3 has 15 amino acids. The DNA of the CDR3 is TGTGCCAGCAGTTACAACAGGAGGGATCTCTACGAGCAGTACGTC. Protein sequence: CASSYNRRDLYEQYV.

The chain is built from TRBV13 and TRBJ2-7; 12 bases agree with TRBD1. There are 16 residues in the CDR3. J was trimmed by 5 bases and V by 5 bases; bases with no gene match: 10. Germline V lookup: CDR1 PRHDT, CDR2 FYEKMQ (reference sequence). The CDR3 DNA reads as TGTGCCAGCAGCCCTACAATTGGGACAGGGGGCCACGAGCAGTACTTC. As protein: CASSPTIGTGGHEQYF. The full variable domain, in which reference TRBV13 and TRBJ2-7 provide the parts outside the CDR3, is AAGVIQSPRHLIKEKRETATLKCYPIPRHDTVYWYQQGPGQDPQFLISFYEKMQSDKGSIPDRFSAQQFSDYHSELNMSSLELGDSALYFCASSPTIGTGGHEQYFGPGTRLTVT.

This chain connects TRBV28 to TRBJ1-5; no reliable D call. This CDR3 comprises 15 residues. CDR1 is MDHEN, CDR2 SYDVKM, per germline. Between the trimmed V and J ends, which lost 5 bases and 4 bases, there was a span of 15 bases. The CDR3 here is CASSHVYEGNQPQHF. The DNA of the CDR3 is TGTGCCAGCAGTCACGTGTATGAAGGAAATCAGCCCCAGCATTTT.

The chain is built from TRBV28 and TRBJ2-4, with D hard to call. Trimming removed 5 bases at V and 2 bases at J, with 7 bases between. The germline CDR1 and CDR2 sequences are MDHEN and SYDVKM. The CDR3 runs 13 residues. This CDR3 is CASSLTSKNIQYF. The CDR3 DNA sequence: TGTGCCAGCAGTCTGACCTCCAAAAACATTCAGTACTTC.

The chain links TRBV4-1 to TRBJ1-4; unclear D gene. The V gene's germline CDR1 is MGHRA and CDR2 YSYEKL. CDR3 length: 12 residues. V lost 1 base to trimming and J lost 7 bases, with 4 bases between them. The CDR3 reads CASSQVPEKLFF. CDR3 coding DNA: TGCGCCAGCAGCCAAGTGCCTGAAAAACTGTTTTTT.

The CDR3 reads CASSSPTNEKLFF. The CDR3 nucleotides read TGTGCCAGCAGTTCACCAACTAATGAAAAACTGTTTTTT. The rearrangement joins TRBV28 to TRBJ1-4; the D is unclear. Germline CDR1 MDHEN, CDR2 SYDVKM. The CDR3 totals 13 residues. Trimming removed 4 bases from V and 0 bases from J, with 3 bases in between.

This chain links TRBV5-6 with TRBJ2-7; 8 nucleotides agree with TRBD2. The CDR3 runs 15 residues. J gave up 6 bases and V 1 base, and 9 bases lay outside the gene matches. The V gene's germline CDR1 is SGHDT and CDR2 YYEEEE. CDR3: CASSLLMAGGSEQYF. In DNA form, the CDR3 reads TGTGCCAGCAGCTTGCTCATGGCGGGGGGATCCGAGCAGTACTTC.

The rearrangement uses TRBV4-1 and TRBJ1-1; D possibly corresponds to TRBD1 (5 bases). The germline V gene encodes CDR1 MGHRA and CDR2 YSYEKL. This CDR3 has 15 amino acids. V gave up 3 bases and J gave up 5 bases, with 16 bases separating them. CDR3 DNA: TGCGCCAGCAGCCACTCGGAGGGGCGGAGGACTGAAGCTTTCTTT. Its protein is CASSHSEGRRTEAFF.

This clone was detected only once. The chain carries TRBV6-5 and TRBJ2-1; tentatively, D is TRBD1 (6 bases). V gave up 0 bases and J gave up 7 bases, with 13 bases separating them. CDR1 is MNHEY, CDR2 SVGAGI, per germline. The CDR3 covers 15 residues. CDR3 in DNA: TGTGCCAGCAGTTACTCTACAGGGTATCAGAATGAGCAGTTCTTC. Amino acid sequence: CASSYSTGYQNEQFF.

This chain joins TRBV28 and TRBJ1-1; D is possibly TRBD1 (5 bases). Trimming cost V 7 bases and J 1 base, with 10 bases left between them. The CDR3 extends over 13 amino acids. The germline V gene encodes CDR1 MDHEN and CDR2 SYDVKM. Written as DNA, the CDR3 is TGTGCCAGCAACCTGCAGGGGAACACTGAAGCTTTCTTT. This codes for CASNLQGNTEAFF. The variable domain in full, completed from reference TRBV28 and TRBJ1-1, reads DVKVTQSSRYLVKRTGEKVFLECVQDMDHENMFWYRQDPGLGLRLIYFSYDVKMKEKGDIPEGYSVSREKKERFSLILESASTNQTSMYLCASNLQGNTEAFFGQGTRLTVV.

The chain joins TRBV11-2 to TRBJ2-5; TRBD1 matches at 7 bases. The germline V gene has CDR1 SGHAT and CDR2 FQNNGV. V shed 3 bases and J 2 bases; nucleotides not matched to a gene: 6. This CDR3 has 15 residues. DNA for the CDR3: TGTGCCAGCAGCTTGGGGACAGCACTACAAGAGACCCAGTACTTC. Translated: CASSLGTALQETQYF.

This chain joins TRBV5-8 and TRBJ2-1, with TRBD2 identical over 11 bases. The CDR3 runs 15 residues. The germline CDR1 and CDR2 sequences are SGHTS and YDEGEE. The V and J ends lost 7 bases and 4 bases, in that order; junction bases with no gene match: 7. As DNA, the CDR3 is TGTGCCAGCCTGGGACTAGCGGAGTCTTACAATGAGCAGTTCTTC. The encoded protein is CASLGLAESYNEQFF.

The chain joins TRBV18 to TRBJ2-1, with D possibly TRBD1 on 5 matching bases. Trimming stripped 6 bases from V and 12 bases from J, with 15 bases between. The CDR3 totals 12 residues. Germline CDR1 and CDR2: KGHSH and LQKENI. Written as DNA, the CDR3 is TGTGCCAGCTCGGCCGAGACAGTTTGGCAGTTCTTC. The encoded protein is CASSAETVWQFF.

The chain has TRBV11-2 and TRBJ1-1, with D possibly TRBD1 on 6 matching bases. The V end lost 2 bases, the J end lost 8 bases, and 9 bases lay between the germline ends. In germline, CDR1 is SGHAT, CDR2 FQNNGV. This CDR3 has 12 amino acids. CDR3 DNA sequence: TGTGCCAGCAGCTTAACGGGACAAGAAGCTTTCTTT. Translating gives CASSLTGQEAFF.

This chain links TRBV11-2 with TRBJ2-1; TRBD2 is a possible D gene (6 bases). This CDR3 contains 13 residues. V was cut by 3 bases and J by 6 bases, with 9 bases left in between. Germline values: CDR1 SGHAT, CDR2 FQNNGV. Here the CDR3 reads CASSFRGSNEQFF. CDR3 nucleotides: TGTGCCAGCAGCTTCCGGGGGAGCAATGAGCAGTTCTTC. Full variable domain (rest looked up from reference TRBV11-2 and TRBJ2-1): EAGVAQSPRYKIIEKRQSVAFWCNPISGHATLYWYQQILGQGPKLLIQFQNNGVVDDSQLPKDRFSAERLKGVDSTLKIQPAKLEDSAVYLCASSFRGSNEQFFGPGTRLTVL.

The chain couples TRBV6-1 to TRBJ2-2; 10 bases fit TRBD2. The CDR3 extends over 15 amino acids. Germline V lookup: CDR1 MNHNS, CDR2 SASEGT. V trimming: 4 bases; J trimming: 4 bases; junction bases outside the gene matches: 3. CDR3 in amino acids: CASSGSGGGTGELFF. CDR3 DNA sequence: TGTGCCAGCAGTGGAAGCGGGGGGGGCACCGGGGAGCTGTTTTTT.

The chain couples TRBV4-1 to TRBJ1-2; 7 bases align to TRBD1. After removal of 1 base from V and 8 bases from J, the junction contained 10 bases not matched to a gene. The CDR3 consists of 15 residues. Germline CDR1 is MGHRA and CDR2 is YSYEKL. CDR3 in amino acids: CASSQAPRGEVGYTF. The CDR3 coding sequence is TGCGCCAGCAGCCAAGCACCCAGGGGGGAAGTGGGCTACACCTTC.

The sample holds a few counts of this clone. The rearrangement joins TRBV12-5 to TRBJ2-1; 8 bases match TRBD2. From germline, CDR1 is LGHNT and CDR2 FRNRAP. The J segment lost 5 bases and the V segment lost 4 bases, leaving 10 bases of the junction unmatched. This CDR3 spans 16 amino acids. The CDR3 bases are TGTGCTAGTGGTTCCCTTATGGCGGGGGGTAACAATGAGCAGTTCTTC. Amino acid sequence: CASGSLMAGGNNEQFF. The variable domain in full, with the rest retrieved from reference TRBV12-5 and TRBJ2-1, is DARVTQTPRHKVTEMGQEVTMRCQPILGHNTVFWYRQTMMQGLELLAYFRNRAPLDDSGMPKDRFSAEMPDATLATLKIQPSEPRDSAVYFCASGSLMAGGNNEQFFGPGTRLTVL.

The chain joins TRBV6-7 to TRBJ2-3; D call uncertain. TRBV6-7 has ORF status, its function being uncertain. The CDR3 is 18 residues long. V gave up 0 bases and J gave up 2 bases, with 18 bases separating them. CDR3 loop: CASSYSIPPPPFTDTQYF. The DNA of the CDR3 is TGTGCCAGCAGTTACTCGATTCCACCACCTCCCTTCACAGATACGCAGTATTTT.

The chain joins TRBV7-9 to TRBJ2-5, with D maybe TRBD2 (5 bases). Germline CDR1 is SEHNR and CDR2 is FQNEAQ (reference sequence). The V end lost 1 base, the J end lost 5 bases, and 11 bases lay between the germline ends. CDR3 length: 14 residues. The CDR3 loop is CASSLGLAKETQYF. CDR3 coding DNA: TGTGCCAGCAGCTTAGGTCTAGCCAAGGAGACCCAGTACTTC.

The rearrangement uses TRBV6-5 and TRBJ1-1, with D perhaps matching TRBD1 (6 bases). Germline V gene data show CDR1 as MNHEY and CDR2 as SVGAGI. This CDR3 spans 13 amino acids. Trimming removed 5 bases at V and 7 bases at J, with 14 bases between. CDR3 bases: TGTGCCAGCAGTCTGACAGGAGCTTATGAAGCTTTCTTT. Its translation: CASSLTGAYEAFF.

The V gene is TRBV10-1, the J gene TRBJ2-1; 8 bases are shared with TRBD1. The CDR3 length is 14 residues. Germline CDR1 and CDR2: WNHNN and SYGVQD (reference sequence). The V segment lost 6 bases and the J segment 6 bases; nucleotides outside the gene matches: 7. Here the CDR3 reads CASSLLGQANEQFF. For the CDR3, the DNA is TGCGCCAGCAGCCTACTGGGACAGGCCAATGAGCAGTTCTTC.

The chain recombines TRBV15 with TRBJ2-5; D call uncertain. Germline CDR1 LNHNV, CDR2 YYDKDF (reference sequence). The CDR3 length is 13 residues. Trimming left V 1 base short and J 2 bases short, with 5 bases between. CDR3 sequence reads: CATSRVGQETQYF. DNA of the CDR3: TGTGCCACCAGCAGAGTGGGTCAAGAGACCCAGTACTTC. Drawing the rest from reference TRBV15 and TRBJ2-5, the complete variable domain is DAMVIQNPRYQVTQFGKPVTLSCSQTLNHNVMYWYQQKSSQAPKLLFHYYDKDFNNEADTPDNFQSRRPNTSFCFLDIRSPGLGDTAMYLCATSRVGQETQYFGPGTRLLVL.

V is TRBV4-1 and J is TRBJ1-1; D unclear. V lost 1 base to trimming and J lost 2 bases, with 11 bases between them. This CDR3 comprises 15 residues. Germline lookup yields CDR1 MGHRA and CDR2 YSYEKL. The CDR3 bases are TGCGCCAGCAGCCAAGCCCCTTTATTTAACACTGAAGCTTTCTTT. As protein: CASSQAPLFNTEAFF.

This chain connects TRBV27 to TRBJ1-2, with 9 bases identical to TRBD1. J lost 5 bases, V lost 6 bases, and 1 base had no gene match. CDR1 is MNHEY, CDR2 SMNVEV, per germline (reference sequence). The CDR3 runs 12 residues. The CDR3 spells CASRGTGYGYTF. CDR3 nucleotides: TGTGCCAGCAGGGGGACAGGGTATGGCTACACCTTC.